Listed below are T cell receptor beta chains from one sample, sequenced in a study of T cells in tuberculosis. The repertoire was sequenced with immunoSEQ multiplex PCR; TCRdb's copy has only in-frame clones and lacks some. In the table there are about 58,000 clones, around 90% of which are singletons. Sequenced sample: CD1b-GMM tetramer-negative cells sorted from PBMCs. These TCRs come from an adult woman with latent tuberculosis. Both conserved end residues are part of each CDR3. D genes are given only for firm matches. The size entry is marked missing in some rows and otherwise reads once, few, many or a size class.

J: TRBJ1-2
D: -
size: -
V: TRBV7-2
CDR3: CASSGAGANYGYTF
DNA: TGTGCCAGCAGCGGGGCAGGGGCTAACTATGGCTACACCTTC

J: TRBJ2-7
D: TRBD1
size: -
V: TRBV18
CDR3: CASSHPGQGGSEQYF
DNA: TGTGCCAGCTCGCATCCGGGACAGGGGGGATCCGAGCAGTACTTC

J: TRBJ1-2
D: -
size: once
V: TRBV9
CDR3: CASSDDIYGYTF
DNA: TGTGCCAGCAGCGACGACATTTATGGCTACACCTTC

J: TRBJ1-1
D: -
size: few
V: TRBV28
CDR3: CASTGGVGNTEAFF
DNA: TGTGCCAGCACTGGGGGCGTGGGGAACACTGAAGCTTTCTTT

J: TRBJ2-1
D: -
size: -
V: TRBV4-1
CDR3: CASSQVDAGSSYNEQFF
DNA: TGCGCCAGCAGCCAAGTCGACGCGGGGAGCTCCTACAATGAGCAGTTCTTC

J: TRBJ2-5
D: TRBD2
size: -
V: TRBV18
CDR3: CASSLRLAGVFEQYF
DNA: TGTGCCAGCTCACTACGACTAGCGGGAGTGTTTGAGCAGTACTTC

J: TRBJ2-7
D: -
size: -
V: TRBV4-3
CDR3: CASSQAGGNEQYF
DNA: TGCGCCAGCAGCCAAGCAGGAGGGAACGAGCAGTACTTC

J: TRBJ2-7
D: -
size: once
V: TRBV28
CDR3: CASSFIDEQYF
DNA: TGTGCCAGCAGTTTTATCGACGAGCAGTACTTC

J: TRBJ2-7
D: TRBD2
size: -
V: TRBV7-9
CDR3: CASSTPTSGGYEQYF
DNA: TGTGCCAGCAGCACTCCAACTAGCGGGGGCTACGAGCAGTACTTC

J: TRBJ1-3
D: -
size: -
V: TRBV4-1
CDR3: CASRPSSGNTIYF
DNA: TGCGCCAGCCGCCCGTCCTCTGGAAACACCATATATTTT

J: TRBJ2-7
D: -
size: -
V: TRBV12-5
CDR3: CASGRQGAYEQYF
DNA: TGTGCTAGTGGGAGGCAGGGTGCCTACGAGCAGTACTTC

J: TRBJ1-2
D: -
size: -
V: TRBV6-5
CDR3: CASSRRQALNYGYTF
DNA: TGTGCCAGCAGTCGCCGACAGGCGCTTAACTATGGCTACACCTTC

J: TRBJ1-1
D: -
size: -
V: TRBV30
CDR3: CAWSGWGGRNTEAFF
DNA: TGTGCCTGGAGCGGGTGGGGGGGTAGGAACACTGAAGCTTTCTTT

J: TRBJ2-3
D: -
size: -
V: TRBV14
CDR3: CASSQDRGSEEPGINDTQYF
DNA: TGTGCCAGCAGCCAAGATCGGGGTAGTGAGGAGCCGGGGATAAATGATACGCAGTATTTT

J: TRBJ1-6
D: -
size: -
V: TRBV19
CDR3: CASSISQTGPLHF
DNA: TGTGCCAGTAGTATATCACAGACAGGCCCCCTCCACTTT

J: TRBJ1-4
D: TRBD1
size: -
V: TRBV6-1
CDR3: CARQGGLGEKLFF
DNA: TGTGCCAGGCAGGGGGGTTTAGGAGAAAAACTGTTTTTT

J: TRBJ2-7
D: -
size: -
V: TRBV4-1
CDR3: CASSQDVRAYEQYF
DNA: TGCGCCAGCAGCCAAGATGTGCGGGCCTACGAGCAGTACTTC

J: TRBJ1-5
D: -
size: -
V: TRBV7-8
CDR3: CASSWGDPNQPQHF
DNA: TGTGCCAGCAGCTGGGGGGACCCCAATCAGCCCCAGCATTTT

J: TRBJ2-2
D: -
size: -
V: TRBV10-3
CDR3: CAIGSGANTGELFF
DNA: TGTGCCATCGGTTCGGGAGCGAACACCGGGGAGCTGTTTTTT

J: TRBJ2-1
D: TRBD2
size: -
V: TRBV6-6
CDR3: CASSYLTSGPSNEQFF
DNA: TGTGCCAGCAGTTACCTGACTAGCGGCCCGTCGAATGAGCAGTTCTTC

J: TRBJ2-5
D: TRBD1
size: -
V: TRBV27
CDR3: CASSYYPPDRDVGETQYF
DNA: TGTGCCAGCAGTTATTACCCGCCCGACAGGGACGTTGGGGAGACCCAGTACTTC

J: TRBJ1-1
D: -
size: -
V: TRBV5-4
CDR3: CASSGGWGGTEAFF
DNA: TGTGCCAGCAGCGGTGGATGGGGAGGGACTGAAGCTTTCTTT

J: TRBJ1-6
D: -
size: -
V: TRBV5-1
CDR3: CASSLGARDNSPLHF
DNA: TGCGCCAGCAGCTTGGGCGCCAGGGATAATTCACCCCTCCACTTT

J: TRBJ2-7
D: TRBD1
size: few
V: TRBV19
CDR3: CASSQRTGGYEQYF
DNA: TGTGCCAGTAGTCAGCGGACAGGGGGCTACGAGCAGTACTTC

J: TRBJ1-4
D: TRBD1
size: few
V: TRBV25-1
CDR3: CASSDTGGPGEKLFF
DNA: TGTGCCAGCAGCGACACAGGGGGCCCTGGGGAAAAACTGTTTTTT

J: TRBJ1-3
D: -
size: -
V: TRBV19
CDR3: CASSIGQQRSGNTIYF
DNA: TGTGCCAGTAGTATAGGGCAACAGCGGTCAGGAAACACCATATATTTT

J: TRBJ2-1
D: -
size: -
V: TRBV23-1
CDR3: CASSPPGVLYNEQFF
DNA: TGCGCCAGCAGCCCCCCCGGGGTACTATACAATGAGCAGTTCTTC

J: TRBJ2-5
D: -
size: -
V: TRBV7-6
CDR3: CASSLEGAGRIETQYF
DNA: TGTGCCAGCAGCTTAGAGGGAGCGGGCCGTATAGAGACCCAGTACTTC

J: TRBJ2-3
D: TRBD1
size: -
V: TRBV7-2
CDR3: CASSSRPGQGTGTQYF
DNA: TGTGCCAGCAGCTCCCGCCCGGGACAGGGCACAGGAACGCAGTATTTT

J: TRBJ2-7
D: TRBD2
size: -
V: TRBV4-3
CDR3: CASSQEAGETYEQYF
DNA: TGCGCCAGCAGCCAAGAGGCGGGGGAAACCTACGAGCAGTACTTC

J: TRBJ2-1
D: -
size: -
V: TRBV2
CDR3: CASSDSAQQFF
DNA: TGTGCCAGCAGTGACAGTGCCCAGCAGTTCTTC

J: TRBJ2-7
D: -
size: -
V: TRBV6-1
CDR3: CASSGGAYEQYF
DNA: TGTGCCAGCAGCGGAGGCGCCTACGAGCAGTACTTC

J: TRBJ1-4
D: -
size: -
V: TRBV21-1
CDR3: CAGDFAGGKLFF
DNA: TGTGCCGGGGACTTCGCTGGTGGAAAACTGTTTTTT

J: TRBJ1-5
D: -
size: -
V: TRBV7-2
CDR3: CASSLTRHSNQPQHF
DNA: TGTGCCAGCAGCTTAACGCGGCATAGCAATCAGCCCCAGCATTTT

J: TRBJ1-2
D: TRBD1
size: -
V: TRBV28
CDR3: CASSLTDRAQDLDGYTF
DNA: TGTGCCAGCAGTTTAACGGACAGGGCCCAGGATCTAGATGGCTACACCTTC

J: TRBJ2-7
D: TRBD1
size: -
V: TRBV7-9
CDR3: CASSLAVGQGVPQYF
DNA: TGTGCCAGCAGCTTAGCGGTGGGACAGGGGGTTCCGCAGTACTTC

J: TRBJ1-2
D: -
size: -
V: TRBV7-6
CDR3: CAPTRPEGYGYTF
DNA: TGTGCCCCTACTCGGCCGGAGGGCTATGGCTACACCTTC

J: TRBJ2-7
D: -
size: -
V: TRBV7-3
CDR3: CASMREQYF
DNA: TGTGCCAGTATGAGGGAGCAGTACTTC

J: TRBJ1-1
D: TRBD1
size: -
V: TRBV5-4
CDR3: CASSTVKGALDTEAFF
DNA: TGTGCCAGCAGCACGGTAAAGGGGGCGCTGGACACTGAAGCTTTCTTT

J: TRBJ1-1
D: -
size: -
V: TRBV7-9
CDR3: CAIDAELNTEAFF
DNA: TGTGCCATAGACGCGGAGCTAAACACTGAAGCTTTCTTT

J: TRBJ2-1
D: -
size: -
V: TRBV5-6
CDR3: CASSPGRVPLSSYNEQFF
DNA: TGTGCCAGCAGCCCTGGTAGAGTGCCACTAAGCTCCTACAATGAGCAGTTCTTC

J: TRBJ1-3
D: -
size: -
V: TRBV28
CDR3: CASQDRRSGNTIYF
DNA: TGTGCCAGCCAAGACAGGCGGTCAGGAAACACCATATATTTT

J: TRBJ2-1
D: TRBD1
size: -
V: TRBV6-5
CDR3: CASRSGTGEQFF
DNA: TGTGCCAGCAGATCAGGGACAGGCGAGCAGTTCTTC

J: TRBJ2-1
D: TRBD2
size: -
V: TRBV5-1
CDR3: CASTIAGVSPNEQFF
DNA: TGCGCCAGCACAATAGCGGGAGTGTCCCCCAATGAGCAGTTCTTC

J: TRBJ2-1
D: TRBD2
size: -
V: TRBV7-2
CDR3: CASSLRRTSGTLYNEQFF
DNA: TGTGCCAGCAGCCTACGTAGGACTAGCGGGACGCTTTACAATGAGCAGTTCTTC

J: TRBJ2-1
D: TRBD1
size: -
V: TRBV5-1
CDR3: CASKPGTGVDNEQFF
DNA: TGCGCCAGTAAGCCGGGGACAGGGGTAGACAATGAGCAGTTCTTC

J: TRBJ1-2
D: -
size: -
V: TRBV30
CDR3: CAWIAGITSGYTF
DNA: TGTGCCTGGATCGCAGGGATTACGAGTGGCTACACCTTC

J: TRBJ1-1
D: -
size: few
V: TRBV7-9
CDR3: CASSESHLNTEAFF
DNA: TGTGCCAGCAGCGAGAGCCATTTGAACACTGAAGCTTTCTTT

J: TRBJ1-1
D: -
size: -
V: TRBV6-5
CDR3: CASSYRGAEAFF
DNA: TGTGCCAGCAGTTACCGGGGGGCTGAAGCTTTCTTT

J: TRBJ2-3
D: -
size: -
V: TRBV7-2
CDR3: CASILAGGRADTQYF
DNA: TGTGCCAGCATCCTAGCCGGGGGGCGTGCAGATACGCAGTATTTT

J: TRBJ1-3
D: -
size: -
V: TRBV28
CDR3: CASSTTGWGNTIYF
DNA: TGTGCCAGCAGTACCACCGGGTGGGGAAACACCATATATTTT

J: TRBJ2-3
D: -
size: -
V: TRBV7-9
CDR3: CASSLEGGFIHTQYF
DNA: TGTGCCAGCAGCTTAGAGGGGGGGTTCATCCATACGCAGTATTTT

J: TRBJ1-4
D: TRBD1
size: -
V: TRBV4-1
CDR3: CASSQVTGQVNEKLFF
DNA: TGCGCCAGCAGCCAAGTGACGGGACAGGTTAATGAAAAACTGTTTTTT

J: TRBJ2-7
D: TRBD1
size: -
V: TRBV28
CDR3: CASSSPDRGRPYEQYF
DNA: TGTGCCAGCAGTTCCCCGGACAGGGGGAGGCCCTACGAGCAGTACTTC

J: TRBJ1-2
D: TRBD1
size: -
V: TRBV5-6
CDR3: CASSPDRVYGYTF
DNA: TGTGCCAGCAGCCCTGACAGGGTCTATGGCTACACCTTC

J: TRBJ2-5
D: TRBD2
size: once
V: TRBV5-1
CDR3: CASSSRPASGGQETQYF
DNA: TGCGCCAGCAGCTCGAGACCGGCTAGCGGGGGGCAAGAGACCCAGTACTTC

J: TRBJ2-1
D: TRBD2
size: -
V: TRBV27
CDR3: CASSLAGGRMNEQFF
DNA: TGTGCCAGCAGTTTGGCGGGGGGGCGGATGAATGAGCAGTTCTTC

J: TRBJ2-7
D: -
size: -
V: TRBV7-2
CDR3: CASSLGFQRKSSYEQYF
DNA: TGTGCCAGCAGCCTTGGCTTCCAGCGGAAGAGCTCCTACGAGCAGTACTTC

J: TRBJ1-2
D: TRBD1
size: -
V: TRBV6-6
CDR3: CASSEQGPYGYTF
DNA: TGTGCCAGCAGCGAACAGGGGCCCTATGGCTACACCTTC

J: TRBJ2-4
D: TRBD1
size: -
V: TRBV6-1
CDR3: CASSEDRGLVILAKNIQYF
DNA: TGTGCCAGCAGTGAAGACAGGGGGTTGGTCATCCTAGCCAAAAACATTCAGTACTTC